The rows below give T cell receptor beta chains drawn from one sample of a study of molecular identifiers for immune sequencing clone quantification. TCRdb processed the PCR reads anew with MiXCR; each CDR3 protein has one entry. The profile shows over 300,000 distinct CDR3 sequences, about a quarter of them singletons. Sample: naive CD8+ T cells from blood, with Jurkat cell RNA spiked in. The receptors come from a human donor in good health. Some libraries in this study had Jurkat cell RNA spiked in. Both conserved end residues are part of each CDR3. The order of the fields is J gene, V gene, clone size, D gene, CDR3 DNA, CDR3 protein. The D gene is left open where the match is weak. Clone size is stated in some rows and not others, as once, few, many or a class when expanded.

J gene: TRBJ2-5; V gene: TRBV4-1; clone size: many; D gene: .; CDR3 DNA: TGCGCCAGCAGCCCTAGAGCCCGGGAAGAGACCCAGTACTTC; CDR3 protein: CASSPRAREETQYF
J gene: TRBJ2-2; V gene: TRBV4-1; clone size: .; D gene: .; CDR3 DNA: TGCGCCAGCGGTCGACTCGGGGACTCCGACACCGGGGAGCTGTTTTTT; CDR3 protein: CASGRLGDSDTGELFF
J gene: TRBJ2-7; V gene: TRBV7-6; clone size: many; D gene: TRBD2; CDR3 DNA: TGTGCCAGCAGCTTAGGCGGCCTAGCGGGAGAGTACGAGCAGTACTTC; CDR3 protein: CASSLGGLAGEYEQYF
J gene: TRBJ2-3; V gene: TRBV7-8; clone size: many; D gene: TRBD2; CDR3 DNA: TGTGCCAGCAGCTTACTAGCGGGGGTTCCCACAGATACGCAGTATTTT; CDR3 protein: CASSLLAGVPTDTQYF
J gene: TRBJ2-1; V gene: TRBV29-1; clone size: many; D gene: .; CDR3 DNA: TGCAGCGTTGAAGATCTCGGCAATGAGCAGTTCTTC; CDR3 protein: CSVEDLGNEQFF
J gene: TRBJ2-7; V gene: TRBV4-3; clone size: .; D gene: .; CDR3 DNA: TGCGCCAGCAGCCCCGGGACTTCCTCCTACGAGCAGCACTTC; CDR3 protein: CASSPGTSSYEQHF
J gene: TRBJ2-2; V gene: TRBV25-1; clone size: many; D gene: .; CDR3 DNA: TGTGCTACAGGACGGGGAAGGGCCGGGGAGCTGTTTTTT; CDR3 protein: CATGRGRAGELFF
J gene: TRBJ2-1; V gene: TRBV5-4; clone size: .; D gene: TRBD2; CDR3 DNA: TGTGCCAGCAGCTCCCTAACTAGCGAAACCTACAATGAGCAGTTCTTC; CDR3 protein: CASSSLTSETYNEQFF
J gene: TRBJ2-5; V gene: TRBV28; clone size: many; D gene: .; CDR3 DNA: TGTGCCAGCAGTTTATACCGGACGCACCTGGAGACCCAGTACTTC; CDR3 protein: CASSLYRTHLETQYF
J gene: TRBJ1-1; V gene: TRBV30; clone size: many; D gene: .; CDR3 DNA: TGTGCCTGGAGTTGGAATCGCGCTGAAGCTTTCTTT; CDR3 protein: CAWSWNRAEAFF
J gene: TRBJ2-7; V gene: TRBV3-1; clone size: .; D gene: .; CDR3 DNA: TGTGCCAGCAGCCAACTCGAGGACACGTACGAGCAGTACTTC; CDR3 protein: CASSQLEDTYEQYF
J gene: TRBJ2-7; V gene: TRBV5-6; clone size: many; D gene: .; CDR3 DNA: TGTGCCAGCAGCCAGCCTTTTCTAGCGTTCCACGAGCAGTACTTC; CDR3 protein: CASSQPFLAFHEQYF
J gene: TRBJ1-5; V gene: TRBV27; clone size: few; D gene: .; CDR3 DNA: TGTGCCAGCAGTTTATCGGAGGGAACCAATCAGCCCCAGCATTTT; CDR3 protein: CASSLSEGTNQPQHF
J gene: TRBJ2-7; V gene: TRBV7-9; clone size: .; D gene: TRBD1; CDR3 DNA: TGTGCCGGCAGCTCAGACAGGGGGCCCACCTACGAGCAGTACTTC; CDR3 protein: CAGSSDRGPTYEQYF
J gene: TRBJ2-3; V gene: TRBV27; clone size: many; D gene: .; CDR3 DNA: TGTGCCAGCAGCCTCCGCGGCCCAGATACGCAGTATTTT; CDR3 protein: CASSLRGPDTQYF
J gene: TRBJ2-5; V gene: TRBV7-2; clone size: many; D gene: TRBD2; CDR3 DNA: TGTGCCAGCAGCTCACCCGGGACTAGCGAAGAGACCCAGTACTTC; CDR3 protein: CASSSPGTSEETQYF
J gene: TRBJ2-6; V gene: TRBV7-9; clone size: few; D gene: .; CDR3 DNA: TGTGCCAGCAGCTTAGAAACTACTGGGGCCAACGTCCTGACTTTC; CDR3 protein: CASSLETTGANVLTF
J gene: TRBJ2-7; V gene: TRBV5-5; clone size: many; D gene: TRBD2; CDR3 DNA: TGTGCCAGCAGCTTGGTCGGGAGGGAAGAGCAGTACTTC; CDR3 protein: CASSLVGREEQYF
J gene: TRBJ2-1; V gene: TRBV11-2; clone size: few; D gene: TRBD2; CDR3 DNA: TGTGCCAGCTGGGGGGACTACATACTCCAAAGCTCCTACAATGAGCAGTTCTTC; CDR3 protein: CASWGDYILQSSYNEQFF
J gene: TRBJ1-1; V gene: TRBV14; clone size: many; D gene: .; CDR3 DNA: TGTGCCAGCAGCCATCAGGACTGGAACACTGAAGCTTTCTTT; CDR3 protein: CASSHQDWNTEAFF
J gene: TRBJ2-3; V gene: TRBV3-1; clone size: few; D gene: TRBD2; CDR3 DNA: TGTGCCAGCAGCCAAGATCAACTAGCGACGGTAGATACGCAGTATTTT; CDR3 protein: CASSQDQLATVDTQYF
J gene: TRBJ1-5; V gene: TRBV7-2; clone size: many; D gene: .; CDR3 DNA: TGTGCCAGCAGCTTAACGCTAAATCAGCCCCAGCATTTT; CDR3 protein: CASSLTLNQPQHF
J gene: TRBJ2-1; V gene: TRBV4-1; clone size: many; D gene: .; CDR3 DNA: TGCGCCAGCAGCCAAGATTCGGGATATACCTACAATGAGCAGTTCTTC; CDR3 protein: CASSQDSGYTYNEQFF
J gene: TRBJ2-3; V gene: TRBV7-9; clone size: few; D gene: .; CDR3 DNA: TGTGCCAGCAGCTTAGGCAGGGGAGATACGCAGTATTTT; CDR3 protein: CASSLGRGDTQYF
J gene: TRBJ2-1; V gene: TRBV15; clone size: few; D gene: TRBD2; CDR3 DNA: TGTGCCACCAGCAGAGGCGGGACTACCCAGTCCCGGTACAATGAGCAGTTCTTC; CDR3 protein: CATSRGGTTQSRYNEQFF
J gene: TRBJ1-2; V gene: TRBV6-5; clone size: .; D gene: .; CDR3 DNA: TGTGCCAGCAGTTACGGCGCAGGGGTCTATGGCTACACCTTC; CDR3 protein: CASSYGAGVYGYTF
J gene: TRBJ2-5; V gene: TRBV7-9; clone size: .; D gene: .; CDR3 DNA: TGTGCCAGCGGGCCGGGGCGGGGCCTCGCAGAGACCCAGTACTTC; CDR3 protein: CASGPGRGLAETQYF
J gene: TRBJ1-5; V gene: TRBV7-6; clone size: many; D gene: .; CDR3 DNA: TGTGCCAGCAGCTTAGATGGAGGCCGGGGTCAGCCCCAGCATTTT; CDR3 protein: CASSLDGGRGQPQHF
J gene: TRBJ2-3; V gene: TRBV10-3; clone size: .; D gene: .; CDR3 DNA: TGTGCCATCAGTGAGTCGGCTGAGGGGGATACGCAGTATTTT; CDR3 protein: CAISESAEGDTQYF
J gene: TRBJ2-7; V gene: TRBV4-1; clone size: many; D gene: .; CDR3 DNA: TGCGCCAGCAGCCAAGTTTCCCAGGGCTACGAGCAGTACTTC; CDR3 protein: CASSQVSQGYEQYF
J gene: TRBJ2-7; V gene: TRBV7-9; clone size: many; D gene: TRBD1; CDR3 DNA: TGTGCCAGCAGCTTGACAGGGGGTACCTACGAGCAGTACTTC; CDR3 protein: CASSLTGGTYEQYF
J gene: TRBJ2-1; V gene: TRBV7-3; clone size: .; D gene: TRBD1; CDR3 DNA: TGTGCCAGCAGCTACACAGGGGGGTCCTACAATGAGCAGTTCTTC; CDR3 protein: CASSYTGGSYNEQFF
J gene: TRBJ2-7; V gene: TRBV28; clone size: many; D gene: .; CDR3 DNA: TGTGCCAGCAGTTTAAGGGGACTGACGTTCTACGAGCAGTACTTC; CDR3 protein: CASSLRGLTFYEQYF
J gene: TRBJ1-2; V gene: TRBV14; clone size: many; D gene: .; CDR3 DNA: TGTGCCAGCAGCCCGGGACAAACCTATGGCTACACCTTC; CDR3 protein: CASSPGQTYGYTF
J gene: TRBJ1-5; V gene: TRBV6-2/TRBV6-3; clone size: many; D gene: .; CDR3 DNA: TGTGCCAGCAGTTACGGCAGGGTGGGCAATCAGCCCCAGCATTTT; CDR3 protein: CASSYGRVGNQPQHF
J gene: TRBJ2-3; V gene: TRBV24-1; clone size: many; D gene: .; CDR3 DNA: TGTGCCACCAGTGACAGGGTCGCTAGCGACCGCACAGATACGCAGTATTTT; CDR3 protein: CATSDRVASDRTDTQYF
J gene: TRBJ2-7; V gene: TRBV3-1; clone size: few; D gene: .; CDR3 DNA: TGTGCCAGCAGCCAAGATGAACTCTCCTACGAGCAGTACTTC; CDR3 protein: CASSQDELSYEQYF
J gene: TRBJ2-7; V gene: TRBV7-2; clone size: many; D gene: TRBD2; CDR3 DNA: TGTGCCAGCAGCCGGGAGGGCTATTCCGCCTACGAGCAGTACTTC; CDR3 protein: CASSREGYSAYEQYF
J gene: TRBJ2-1; V gene: TRBV7-8; clone size: .; D gene: TRBD1; CDR3 DNA: TGTGCCAGCAGCTTAGCGACCGGTGACAGGGACTACAATGAGCAGTTCTTC; CDR3 protein: CASSLATGDRDYNEQFF
J gene: TRBJ2-7; V gene: TRBV20-1; clone size: .; D gene: .; CDR3 DNA: TGCAGTGCTAGGGGGGTAGGAGCTGACGGATCCTACGAGCAGTACTTC; CDR3 protein: CSARGVGADGSYEQYF
J gene: TRBJ1-1; V gene: TRBV19; clone size: few; D gene: TRBD1; CDR3 DNA: TGTGCCAGTAGTGCCCAGGGGGCGGTCACTGAAGCTTTCTTT; CDR3 protein: CASSAQGAVTEAFF
J gene: TRBJ1-2; V gene: TRBV30; clone size: few; D gene: .; CDR3 DNA: TGTGCCTGGATTCCGGACAGCTATGGCTACACCTTC; CDR3 protein: CAWIPDSYGYTF